The T cell receptor beta chain described here comes from a study of T cell responses to AZD1222 COVID-19 vaccine. Study context: Second-dose timings of about 4 or about 12 weeks were pooled.

This clone came up a few times. Its cognate antigen is unknown. Whole-study results and caveats: The CD4 TCRs associated with vaccination extended across spike and predominated at 160-218 and 743-854. Most donors were white British, females outnumbered males, and clonal diversity was possibly underestimated.

Method: immunoSEQ multiplex PCR; TCRdb's copy keeps in-frame clones and lacks some. The sample lists 90,000 to 150,000 clones, roughly 90% occurring once. Germline V gives CDR1 SGHNT, CDR2 YENEEA. The CDR3 is 13 residues long. The germline V and J ends were trimmed by 0 bases and 3 bases, with 6 bases remaining between them. This sequence originates from an adult in good health. This rearrangement joins TRBV11-3 to TRBJ2-7; D may be TRBD1 (5 bases). This sample comprised peripheral blood, obtained on day 0 of AZD1222 vaccination. This CDR3 is CASSLDRDYEQYF. CDR3 sequence (DNA): TGTGCCAGCAGCTTAGACAGGGACTACGAGCAGTACTTC.